Given below is one T cell receptor (beta chain) in context. One junction end disagrees with the germline gene, perhaps due to a read error. This sample stems from a study of blood T cell repertoires in COVID-19. CDR1 MNHEY and CDR2 SMNVEV come from the germline V gene (reference sequence). The CDR3 has 10 residues. Here immunoSEQ multiplex PCR was the method, and the copy in TCRdb shows in-frame clones only, minus some. The sample consists of 150,000 to 200,000 clones, approximately 80% of them appearing once. The sequence was collected from a man over 45 who had recovered from COVID-19. The material sequenced was PBMCs or T cells enriched from blood (not recorded which). This sequence joins TRBV27 and TRBJ1-2; D gene ambiguous. CDR3 region: CASRASGCFF. In nucleotides, the CDR3 is TGTGCCAGCAGGGCGTCGGGATGTTTCTTC.